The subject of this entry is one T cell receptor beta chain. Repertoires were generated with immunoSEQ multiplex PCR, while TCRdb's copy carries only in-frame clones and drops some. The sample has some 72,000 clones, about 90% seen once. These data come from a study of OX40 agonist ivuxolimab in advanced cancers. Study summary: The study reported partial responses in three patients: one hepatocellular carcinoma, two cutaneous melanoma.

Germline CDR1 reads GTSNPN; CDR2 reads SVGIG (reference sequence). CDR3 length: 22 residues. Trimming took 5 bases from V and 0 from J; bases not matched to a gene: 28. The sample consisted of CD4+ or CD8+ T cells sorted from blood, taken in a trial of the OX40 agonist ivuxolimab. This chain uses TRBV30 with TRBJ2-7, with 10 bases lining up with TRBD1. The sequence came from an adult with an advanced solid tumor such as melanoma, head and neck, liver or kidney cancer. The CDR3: CAWFSGTGVRIGGGRPSYEQYF. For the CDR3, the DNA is TGTGCCTGGTTCTCCGGGACAGGGGTACGTATAGGTGGCGGGAGGCCCTCCTACGAGCAGTACTTC.